These 2 T cell receptor beta chains came from one sample sequenced in a study of blood T cell repertoires in COVID-19. Some clones are missing from TCRdb's copy, which holds only in-frame ones; the method was immunoSEQ multiplex PCR. The sample consists of around 250,000 clones, approximately 79% of them appearing once. Sequencing used PBMCs or T cells enriched from blood (not recorded which). The origin of the receptors is a man aged 25-45 years with acute COVID-19.

This chain connects TRBV5-5 to TRBJ2-1; 7 bases map to TRBD1. With 0 bases clipped from V and 4 bases from J, the junction kept 4 bases outside the gene matches. The CDR3 length is 15 residues. The germline CDR1 and CDR2 sequences are SGHKS and YYEKEE (reference sequence). As DNA, the CDR3 is TGTGCCAGCAGCTTGGGTGGGACAGAGTACAATGAGCAGTTCTTC. This sequence encodes CASSLGGTEYNEQFF.

This sequence joins TRBV11-3 and TRBJ1-1, with D hard to call. The CDR3 loop spans 14 amino acids. Between the trimmed V and J ends, which lost 7 bases and 3 bases, there was a span of 15 bases. CDR1 and CDR2 from the germline V gene are SGHNT and YENEEA. CDR3 in amino acids: CASTAGPAHTEAFF. Here the CDR3 DNA reads TGTGCCAGCACGGCGGGCCCAGCGCACACTGAAGCTTTCTTT.